Below are 13 T cell receptor beta chains sequenced from a single sample in a study of CD4+ T cells in melanoma. The method was immunoSEQ multiplex PCR; TCRdb's version includes in-frame clones alone and lacks a portion of them. The sample records over 15,000 clones, approximately 84% being singletons. The sequenced sample consisted of cells from a culture (not recorded whether cultured in vitro). These receptors came from a human donor with melanoma.

This clone was observed a single time. The chain carries TRBV5-1 and TRBJ1-3; D unresolved. Per the germline V gene, CDR1 is SGHRS and CDR2 is YFSETQ. The CDR3 runs 14 residues. V lost 0 bases to trimming and J lost 4 bases, with 8 bases between them. The DNA for the CDR3 is TGCGCCAGCAGCTTGGGAGACATAGGAAACACCATATATTTT. Amino acid sequence: CASSLGDIGNTIYF.

The chain carries TRBV10-1 and TRBJ2-2; 10 positions agree with TRBD2. Germline V gene data show CDR1 as WNHNN and CDR2 as SYGVQD (reference sequence). The CDR3 runs to 16 residues. V trimming: 4 bases; J trimming: 3 bases; junction bases outside the gene matches: 5. The CDR3 protein is CASSVAGLADTGELFF. The CDR3 region has the DNA TGCGCCAGCAGTGTAGCAGGACTAGCGGACACCGGGGAGCTGTTTTTT.

The V call is TRBV5-1, the J call TRBJ2-1, with 9 bases lining up with TRBD2. There are 17 residues in the CDR3. Looked up from germline, CDR1 is SGHRS and CDR2 is YFSETQ. The V and J ends lost 6 bases and 3 bases, in that order; junction bases with no gene match: 13. CDR3 nucleotides: TGCGCCAGCAATAAGCGGGGGGACCTGAGCAGCTACAATGAGCAGTTCTTC. Amino acid sequence: CASNKRGDLSSYNEQFF.

This chain connects TRBV18 to TRBJ1-2, with 7 bases fitting TRBD1. Germline V CDR1 and CDR2: KGHSH, LQKENI. The CDR3 runs to 15 residues. Losses at the gene ends were 4 bases for V and 1 base for J; bases not matched to a gene: 6. The CDR3 nucleotides are TGTGCCAGCTCACGCGGGGACAGAGATAACTATGGCTACACCTTC. The encoded protein is CASSRGDRDNYGYTF.

The chain is built from TRBV6-1 and TRBJ2-7; D may match TRBD1 or TRBD2 (5 bases each). CDR3 length equals 14 residues. The V end lost 6 bases, the J end lost 2 bases, and 14 bases lay between the germline ends. CDR1 is MNHNS and CDR2 is SASEGT in the germline V gene. CDR3: CASRRDGEAYEQYF. The CDR3 coding sequence is TGTGCCAGCAGACGGGACGGAGAAGCCTACGAGCAGTACTTC.

The chain links TRBV6-6 to TRBJ1-6; the D is unclear. Trimming took off 10 bases at V and 7 bases at J, with 17 bases between the two ends. This CDR3 has 14 residues. The V gene's germline CDR1 is MNHNY and CDR2 SVGAGI (reference sequence). The CDR3 coding sequence is TGTGCCACTGGATTTTCGGGCCGCAATTCACCCCTCCACTTT. This gives the protein CATGFSGRNSPLHF.

This clone was counted a few times. The CDR3 is CASRPGQGPNEKLFF. CDR3 bases: TGTGCCAGCAGACCGGGACAGGGCCCTAATGAAAAACTGTTTTTT. This rearrangement joins TRBV6-1 to TRBJ1-4; the match to TRBD1 covers 9 bases. The V segment lost 6 bases and the J segment 3 bases; nucleotides outside the gene matches: 5. The CDR3 spans 15 residues. CDR1 MNHNS and CDR2 SASEGT come from the germline V gene.

The chain recombines TRBV29-1 with TRBJ2-1; D is unresolved. Germline CDR1 and CDR2: SQVTM and ANQGSEA. The CDR3 has 13 residues. V was clipped by 7 bases and J by 10 bases, with 20 bases between them. The CDR3 is CSARFSMGGEQFF. The CDR3 DNA follows: TGCAGCGCCAGATTCTCAATGGGTGGGGAGCAGTTCTTC.

V is TRBV2 and J is TRBJ1-4, with a weak D call TRBD1 (6 bases). Germline lookup yields CDR1 SNHLY and CDR2 FYNNEI. The germline V and J ends were trimmed by 7 bases and 4 bases, with 7 bases remaining between them. The CDR3 is made up of 12 amino acids. The chain's CDR3 is CASKQGNEKLFF. Written as DNA, the CDR3 is TGTGCCAGCAAACAGGGTAATGAAAAACTGTTTTTT.

The V call is TRBV4-1, the J call TRBJ2-1, with 8 bases aligning to TRBD1. CDR1 and CDR2 (germline): MGHRA, YSYEKL. There are 15 residues in the CDR3. J gave up 2 bases and V 1 base, and 1 base lay outside the gene matches. CDR3 in DNA: TGCGCCAGCAGCCAAGGACAGGGGACCTACAATGAGCAGTTCTTC. Its protein is CASSQGQGTYNEQFF.

This chain links TRBV5-6 with TRBJ1-1; 9 nucleotides align to TRBD1. Germline V lookup: CDR1 SGHDT, CDR2 YYEEEE. Germline trimming cut 4 bases from V and 1 base from J; bases unmatched to any gene: 11. The CDR3 length is 17 residues. As DNA, the CDR3 is TGTGCCAGCAGCCTGGACAGGGGTTTATTTTCGAACACTGAAGCTTTCTTT. Translating gives CASSLDRGLFSNTEAFF.

Only one count was recorded for this clone. The V call is TRBV29-1, the J call TRBJ1-3, with D possibly matching TRBD1 (5 bases). CDR1 is SQVTM and CDR2 is ANQGSEA in the germline V gene. V lost 5 bases and J 0 bases, leaving 14 bases between the germline ends. CDR3 length: 15 residues. CDR3 region: CSVSGTDFSGNTIYF. The CDR3 DNA follows: TGCAGCGTTTCCGGGACTGATTTCTCTGGAAACACCATATATTTT.

The V gene is TRBV30, the J gene TRBJ2-2; possibly TRBD1 for D (6 bases). Trimming left V 1 base short and J 3 bases short, with 15 bases between. CDR1 is GTSNPN, CDR2 SVGIG, per germline (reference sequence). The CDR3 loop spans 16 amino acids. CDR3 sequence reads: CAWSALGQTDTGELFF. As DNA, the CDR3 is TGTGCCTGGAGTGCCCTAGGACAGACGGACACCGGGGAGCTGTTTTTT.